This T cell receptor (beta chain) was identified in a study of cytotoxic CD8 clonotypes in ibrutinib-treated CLL. About the research overall: The authors obtained response samples at a median of approximately 12 months of treatment, range 6 to 36.

CDR1 MNHEY and CDR2 SMNVEV come from the germline V gene (reference sequence). This CDR3 has 15 amino acids. V trimming: 2 bases; J trimming: 7 bases; junction bases outside the gene matches: 8. Here immunoSEQ multiplex PCR was the method, and the copy in TCRdb shows in-frame clones only, minus some. The repertoire includes about 300,000 clones, approximately 76% of them detected once, and 5.6% sits in the top ten. The origin of this receptor is a human donor with chronic lymphocytic leukemia. The chain links TRBV27 to TRBJ2-7, with 10 bases that match TRBD2. The sequencing used PBMCs, collected at disease progression, from a patient treated with ibrutinib. Here the CDR3 reads CASSLTYSGRWEQYF. CDR3 nucleotide sequence: TGTGCCAGCAGTTTAACCTATAGCGGGAGGTGGGAGCAGTACTTC.